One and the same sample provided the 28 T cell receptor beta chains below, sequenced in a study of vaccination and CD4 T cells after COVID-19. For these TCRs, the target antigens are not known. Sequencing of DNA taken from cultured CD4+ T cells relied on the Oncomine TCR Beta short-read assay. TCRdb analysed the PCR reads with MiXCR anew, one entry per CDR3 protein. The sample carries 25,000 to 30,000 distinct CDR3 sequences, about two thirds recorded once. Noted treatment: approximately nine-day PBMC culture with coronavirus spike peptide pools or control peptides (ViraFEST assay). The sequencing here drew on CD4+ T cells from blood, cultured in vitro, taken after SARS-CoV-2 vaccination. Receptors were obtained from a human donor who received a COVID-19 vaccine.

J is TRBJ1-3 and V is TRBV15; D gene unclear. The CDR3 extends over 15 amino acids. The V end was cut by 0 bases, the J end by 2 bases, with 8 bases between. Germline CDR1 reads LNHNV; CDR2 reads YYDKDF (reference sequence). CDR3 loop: CATSRDLTTGNTIYF. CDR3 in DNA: TGTGCCACCAGCAGAGATCTCACGACTGGAAACACCATATATTTT.

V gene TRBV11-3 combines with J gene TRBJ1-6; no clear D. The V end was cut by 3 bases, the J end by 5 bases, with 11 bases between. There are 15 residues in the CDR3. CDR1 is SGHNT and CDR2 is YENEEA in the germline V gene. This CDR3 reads CASSFSGGNNSPLHF. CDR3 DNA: TGTGCCAGCAGCTTTAGTGGCGGAAATAATTCACCCCTCCACTTT.

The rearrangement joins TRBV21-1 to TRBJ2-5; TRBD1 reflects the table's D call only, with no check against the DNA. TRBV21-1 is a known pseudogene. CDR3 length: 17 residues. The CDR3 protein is CASREGRTGVGQETQYF. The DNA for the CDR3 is TGTGCCAGCAGGGAAGGGCGGACAGGGGTGGGGCAAGAGACCCAGTACTTC.

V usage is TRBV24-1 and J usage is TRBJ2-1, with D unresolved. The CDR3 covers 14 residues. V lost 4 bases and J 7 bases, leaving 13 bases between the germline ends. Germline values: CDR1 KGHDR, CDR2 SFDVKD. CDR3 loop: CATSEPIGRNEQFF. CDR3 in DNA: TGTGCCACCAGTGAACCCATTGGACGGAATGAGCAGTTCTTC.

In nucleotides, the CDR3 is TGTGCCAGCAACAAGGGGGGCCAAGAGACCCAGTACTTC. Amino acid sequence: CASNKGGQETQYF. The chain links TRBV5-4 to TRBJ2-4; D is possibly TRBD1 or TRBD2 (6 bases each). The better agreement between TRBJ2-5 and the DNA end casts doubt on the J call. The germline V gene encodes CDR1 SGHNT and CDR2 YYREEE (reference sequence). The CDR3 has 13 residues.

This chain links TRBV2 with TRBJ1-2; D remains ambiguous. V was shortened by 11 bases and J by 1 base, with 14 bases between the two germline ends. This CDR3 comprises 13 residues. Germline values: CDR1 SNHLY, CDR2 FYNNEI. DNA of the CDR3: TGTGCCGGGTCAGGCGGGGATAACTATGGCTACACCTTC. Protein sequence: CAGSGGDNYGYTF. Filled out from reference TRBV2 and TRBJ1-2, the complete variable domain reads EPEVTQTPSHQVTQMGQEVILRCVPISNHLYFYWYRQILGQKVEFLVSFYNNEISEKSEIFDDQFSVERPDGSNFTLKIRSTKLEDSAMYFCAGSGGDNYGYTFGSGTRLTVV.

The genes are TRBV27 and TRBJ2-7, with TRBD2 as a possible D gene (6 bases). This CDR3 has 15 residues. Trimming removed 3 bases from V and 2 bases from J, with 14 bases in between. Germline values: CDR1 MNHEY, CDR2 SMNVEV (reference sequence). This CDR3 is CASSFGGNSAYEQYF. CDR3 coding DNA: TGTGCCAGCAGTTTCGGGGGAAACTCCGCCTACGAGCAGTACTTC.

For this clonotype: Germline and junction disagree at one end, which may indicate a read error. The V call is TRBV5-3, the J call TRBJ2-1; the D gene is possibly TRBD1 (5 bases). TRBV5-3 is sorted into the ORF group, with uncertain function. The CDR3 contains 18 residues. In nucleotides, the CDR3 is TGTGCCAGCAGCTTGCCCGCTCGACAGCCCCTTCTGTACAATGAGCAGTTCTTC. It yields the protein CASSLPARQPLLYNEQFF.

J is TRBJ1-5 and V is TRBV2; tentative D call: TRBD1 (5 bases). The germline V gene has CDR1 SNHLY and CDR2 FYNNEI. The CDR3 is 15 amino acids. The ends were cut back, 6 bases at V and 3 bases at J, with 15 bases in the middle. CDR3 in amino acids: CASSVGQVLNQPQHF. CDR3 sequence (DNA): TGTGCCAGCAGCGTGGGGCAGGTGCTCAATCAGCCCCAGCATTTT.

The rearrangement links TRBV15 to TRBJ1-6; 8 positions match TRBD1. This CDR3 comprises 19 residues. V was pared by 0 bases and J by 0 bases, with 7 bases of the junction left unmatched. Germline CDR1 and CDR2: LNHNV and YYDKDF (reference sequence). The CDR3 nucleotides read TGTGCCACCAGCAGAGATCGGGGACAGGCAAGCTCCTATAATTCACCCCTCCACTTT. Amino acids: CATSRDRGQASSYNSPLHF. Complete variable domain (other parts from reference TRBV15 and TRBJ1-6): DAMVIQNPRYQVTQFGKPVTLSCSQTLNHNVMYWYQQKSSQAPKLLFHYYDKDFNNEADTPDNFQSRRPNTSFCFLDIRSPGLGDTAMYLCATSRDRGQASSYNSPLHFGNGTRLTVT.

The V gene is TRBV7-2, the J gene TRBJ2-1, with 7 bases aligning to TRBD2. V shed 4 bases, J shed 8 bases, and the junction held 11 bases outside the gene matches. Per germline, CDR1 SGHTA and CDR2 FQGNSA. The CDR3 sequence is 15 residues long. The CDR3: CASSSGLEGGHEQFF. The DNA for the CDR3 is TGTGCCAGCAGCTCCGGACTAGAAGGTGGGCATGAGCAGTTCTTC.

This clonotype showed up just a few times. The CDR3 spells CASSRDRVYEQYF. CDR3 nucleotides: TGTGCCAGCAGCCGGGACAGGGTCTACGAGCAGTACTTC. This sequence joins TRBV12-3 or TRBV12-4 and TRBJ2-7; TRBD1 matches 9 bases. Germline trimming cut 6 bases from V and 3 bases from J; bases unmatched to any gene: 3. There are 13 residues in the CDR3.

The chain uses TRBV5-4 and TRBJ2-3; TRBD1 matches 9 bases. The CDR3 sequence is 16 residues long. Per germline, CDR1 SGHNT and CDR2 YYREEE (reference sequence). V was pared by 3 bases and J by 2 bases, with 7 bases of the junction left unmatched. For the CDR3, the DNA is TGTGCCAGCAGCTGGAAAGGGACAGGGTTCACAGATACGCAGTATTTT. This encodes CASSWKGTGFTDTQYF.

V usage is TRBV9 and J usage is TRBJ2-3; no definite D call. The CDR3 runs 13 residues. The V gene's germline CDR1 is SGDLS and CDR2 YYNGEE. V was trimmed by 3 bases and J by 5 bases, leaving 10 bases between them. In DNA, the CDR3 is TGTGCCAGCAGCGGGAACGTTGTAGATACGCAGTATTTT. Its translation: CASSGNVVDTQYF.

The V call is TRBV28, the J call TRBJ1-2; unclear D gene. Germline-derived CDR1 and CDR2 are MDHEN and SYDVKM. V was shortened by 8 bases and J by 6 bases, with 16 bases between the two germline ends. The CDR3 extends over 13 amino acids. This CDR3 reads CASAAGVSHGYTF. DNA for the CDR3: TGTGCCAGCGCGGCCGGGGTGTCCCATGGCTACACCTTC.

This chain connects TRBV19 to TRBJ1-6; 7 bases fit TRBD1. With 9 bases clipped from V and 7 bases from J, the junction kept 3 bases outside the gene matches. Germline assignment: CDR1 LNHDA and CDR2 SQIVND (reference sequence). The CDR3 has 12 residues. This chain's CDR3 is CARQGCNSPLHF. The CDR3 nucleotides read TGTGCCAGACAGGGGTGCAATTCACCCCTCCACTTT.

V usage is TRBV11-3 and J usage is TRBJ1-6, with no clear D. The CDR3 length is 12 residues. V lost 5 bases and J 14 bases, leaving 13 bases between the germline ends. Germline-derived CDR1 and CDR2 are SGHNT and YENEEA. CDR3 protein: CASSGIYSTLHF. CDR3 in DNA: TGTGCCAGCAGCGGGATCTACAGCACCCTCCACTTT.

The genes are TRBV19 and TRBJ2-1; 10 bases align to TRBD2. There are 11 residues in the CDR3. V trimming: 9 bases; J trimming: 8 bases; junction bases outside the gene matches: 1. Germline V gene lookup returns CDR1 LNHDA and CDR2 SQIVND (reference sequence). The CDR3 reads CASGTSDEQFF. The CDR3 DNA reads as TGTGCCAGCGGGACTAGCGATGAGCAGTTCTTC. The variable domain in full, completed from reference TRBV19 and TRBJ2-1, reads DGGITQSPKYLFRKEGQNVTLSCEQNLNHDAMYWYRQDPGQGLRLIYYSQIVNDFQKGDIAEGYSVSREKKESFPLTVTSAQKNPTAFYLCASGTSDEQFFGPGTRLTVL.

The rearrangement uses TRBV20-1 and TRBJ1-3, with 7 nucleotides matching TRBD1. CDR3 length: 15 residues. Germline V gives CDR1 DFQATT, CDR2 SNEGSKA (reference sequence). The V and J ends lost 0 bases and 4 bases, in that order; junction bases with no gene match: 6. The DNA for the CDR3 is TGCAGTGCTAGAGATCTAAGGGGGCCAGGAAACACCATATATTTT. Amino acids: CSARDLRGPGNTIYF.

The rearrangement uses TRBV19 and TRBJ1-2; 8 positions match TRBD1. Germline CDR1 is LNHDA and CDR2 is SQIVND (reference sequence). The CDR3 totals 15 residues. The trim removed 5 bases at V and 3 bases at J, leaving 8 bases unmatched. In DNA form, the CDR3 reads TGTGCCAGTAGTCCGCCCAGGGGGCAGCACTATGGCTACACCTTC. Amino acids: CASSPPRGQHYGYTF.

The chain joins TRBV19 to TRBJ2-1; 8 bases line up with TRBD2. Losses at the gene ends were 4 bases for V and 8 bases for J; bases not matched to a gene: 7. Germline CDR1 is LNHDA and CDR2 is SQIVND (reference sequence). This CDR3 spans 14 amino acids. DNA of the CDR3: TGTGCCAGTAGTACGTCGGGGGGGCTCTATGAGCAGTTCTTC. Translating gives CASSTSGGLYEQFF.

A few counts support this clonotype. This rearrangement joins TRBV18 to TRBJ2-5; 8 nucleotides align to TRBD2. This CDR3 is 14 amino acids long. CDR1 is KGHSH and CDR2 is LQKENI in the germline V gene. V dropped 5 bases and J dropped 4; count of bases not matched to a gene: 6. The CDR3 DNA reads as TGTGCCAGCTCATCAGTCCGGGGGGGAGAGACCCAGTACTTC. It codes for CASSSVRGGETQYF.

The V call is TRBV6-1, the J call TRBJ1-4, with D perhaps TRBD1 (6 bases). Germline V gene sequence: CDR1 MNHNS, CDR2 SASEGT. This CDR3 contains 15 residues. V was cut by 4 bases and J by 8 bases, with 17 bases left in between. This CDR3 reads CASSGRGGGEEKLFF. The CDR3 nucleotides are TGTGCCAGCAGTGGCAGGGGAGGAGGGGAGGAAAAACTGTTTTTT.

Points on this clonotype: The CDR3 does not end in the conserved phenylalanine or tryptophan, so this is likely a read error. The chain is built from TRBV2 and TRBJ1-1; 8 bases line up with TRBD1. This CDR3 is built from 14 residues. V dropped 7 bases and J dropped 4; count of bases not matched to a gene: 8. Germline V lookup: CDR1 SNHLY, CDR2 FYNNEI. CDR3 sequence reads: CASIRSGGGTEAFS. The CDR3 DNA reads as TGTGCCAGCATTCGGTCAGGGGGCGGCACTGAAGCTTTCTCT.

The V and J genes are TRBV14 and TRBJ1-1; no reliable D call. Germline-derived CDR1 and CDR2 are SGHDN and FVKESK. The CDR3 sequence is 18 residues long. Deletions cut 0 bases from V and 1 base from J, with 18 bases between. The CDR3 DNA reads TGTGCCAGCAGCCAAGAAGTGGGCTGGGGAACAGAGAACACTGAAGCTTTCTTT. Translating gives CASSQEVGWGTENTEAFF.

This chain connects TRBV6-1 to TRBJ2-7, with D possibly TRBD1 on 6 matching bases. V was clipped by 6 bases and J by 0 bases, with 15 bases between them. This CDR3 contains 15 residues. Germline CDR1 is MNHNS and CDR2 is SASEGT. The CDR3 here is CASRGTDSHSYEQYF. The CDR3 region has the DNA TGTGCCAGCAGGGGAACGGACAGCCACTCCTACGAGCAGTACTTC.

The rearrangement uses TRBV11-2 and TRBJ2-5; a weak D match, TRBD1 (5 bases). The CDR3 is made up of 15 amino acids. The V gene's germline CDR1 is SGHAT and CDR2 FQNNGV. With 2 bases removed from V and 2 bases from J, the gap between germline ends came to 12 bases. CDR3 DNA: TGTGCCAGCAGCTTATCTCAGGGAATTCAAGAGACCCAGTACTTC. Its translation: CASSLSQGIQETQYF.

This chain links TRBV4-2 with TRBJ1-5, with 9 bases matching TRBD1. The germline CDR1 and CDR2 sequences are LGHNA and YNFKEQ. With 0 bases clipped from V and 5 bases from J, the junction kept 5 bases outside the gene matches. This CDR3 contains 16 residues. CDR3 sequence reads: CASSQDLGTGYQPQHF. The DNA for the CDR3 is TGTGCCAGCAGCCAAGATCTCGGGACAGGGTATCAGCCCCAGCATTTT.